The 6 T cell receptor gamma chains below all came from one sample that was sequenced in a study of gammadelta T cells in human blood. TCRdb re-called the RT-PCR reads using CATT. In the table there are about 310 gamma-chain clones, roughly a tenth of which are singletons. The sample was non-Vgamma9Vdelta2 gamma-delta T cells from adult blood. The receptors here all came from a human donor.

This clone is large by share. The rearrangement uses TRGV2 and TRGJ1 or TRGJ2. Trimming removed 0 bases from V and 2 bases from J; junction bases left unmatched: 4. Germline values: CDR1 EGSNGY, CDR2 YDSYNSKV. This CDR3 region has 14 residues. In DNA form, the CDR3 reads TGTGCCACCTGGGACGGGCGATATTATTATAAGAAACTCTTT. Amino acid sequence: CATWDGRYYYKKLF.

The V call is TRGV4, the J call TRGJ1 or TRGJ2. V shed 0 bases and J 15 bases; nucleotides not matched to a gene: 5. The V gene's germline CDR1 is EGSTGY and CDR2 YDSYTSSV. This CDR3 comprises 10 residues. The CDR3: CATWDGPGLF. DNA of the CDR3: TGTGCCACCTGGGATGGGCCCGGACTCTTT.

This clone was detected a few times. This may come from a read error, since a much larger clone is one base off. V gene TRGV4 combines with J gene TRGJ1 or TRGJ2. V dropped 5 bases and J dropped 3; count of bases not matched to a gene: 1. This CDR3 spans 11 amino acids. The germline V gene has CDR1 EGSTGY and CDR2 YDSYTSSV. CDR3 amino acids: CATWGYYKKLF. The CDR3 nucleotides are TGTGCCACCTGGGGTTATTATAAGAAACTCTTT.

This clone ranks as large. V gene TRGV8 combines with J gene TRGJ1 or TRGJ2. The germline CDR1 and CDR2 sequences are VENAVY and YDSYNSRV. This CDR3 is built from 13 residues. The V and J ends lost 5 bases and 0 bases, in that order; junction bases with no gene match: 4. The CDR3 spells CATWARNYYKKLF. In nucleotides, the CDR3 is TGTGCCACCTGGGCGCGGAATTATTATAAGAAACTCTTT.

With respect to this clone: One base away lies a much larger clone, so this may be a sequencing read error. The V gene is TRGV3, the J gene TRGJ1 or TRGJ2. The CDR3 length is 16 residues. Germline CDR1 and CDR2: VTNTFY and YDVSTARD (reference sequence). The CDR3 region has the DNA TGTGCCACCTGGGACACCCAGTATTCGAATTATTATAAGAACCTCTTT. Its protein product is CATWDTQYSNYYKNLF.

The chain recombines TRGV2 with TRGJ1 or TRGJ2. CDR1 and CDR2 from the germline V gene are EGSNGY and YDSYNSKV. The CDR3 sequence is 13 residues long. V dropped 0 bases and J dropped 7; count of bases not matched to a gene: 6. The DNA for the CDR3 is TGTGCCACCTGGGACGGGTCGGGGTATAAGAAACTCTTT. Amino acids: CATWDGSGYKKLF.